A selection of T cell receptor beta chains follows, all from one sample in a study of cytomegalovirus exposure and HLA in healthy donors. Method: immunoSEQ multiplex PCR; TCRdb's copy keeps in-frame clones and lacks some. The sample has some 130,000 clones, about two thirds seen once; the top ten hold approximately 2.6%. The sample taken for sequencing was PBMCs. The receptors come from a human donor in good health. The CDR3 runs from the conserved cysteine through the conserved F or W. A D gene is named only where the DNA matches it firmly. Some rows have no size entry. The others give once, few or many, or a class for an expanded clone.

V: TRBV4-2; J: TRBJ1-3; D: TRBD1; size: NA; CDR3: CASSLRQGNPLMGSGNTIYF; DNA: TGTGCCAGCAGCCTAAGACAGGGTAACCCCTTGATGGGCTCTGGAAACACCATATATTTT
V: TRBV9; J: TRBJ1-3; D: NA; size: NA; CDR3: CASSVGPNVGNTIYF; DNA: TGTGCCAGCAGCGTAGGGCCAAACGTTGGAAACACCATATATTTT
V: TRBV6-6; J: TRBJ2-7; D: NA; size: NA; CDR3: CASSPAGGHPYEQYF; DNA: TGTGCCAGCAGCCCCGCCGGAGGTCACCCCTACGAGCAGTACTTC
V: TRBV30; J: TRBJ2-7; D: NA; size: few; CDR3: CAWSVTGPGEQYF; DNA: TGTGCCTGGAGTGTAACTGGGCCGGGGGAGCAGTACTTC
V: TRBV28; J: TRBJ2-7; D: NA; size: few; CDR3: CASSFDNAYEQYF; DNA: TGTGCCAGCAGTTTCGACAACGCCTACGAGCAGTACTTC
V: TRBV28; J: TRBJ2-7; D: NA; size: NA; CDR3: CASSSTRYEQYF; DNA: TGTGCCAGCAGCTCAACTCGGTACGAGCAGTACTTC
V: TRBV6-1; J: TRBJ1-1; D: NA; size: NA; CDR3: CASSAGHPGNTEAFF; DNA: TGTGCCAGCAGTGCCGGACACCCAGGGAACACTGAAGCTTTCTTT
V: TRBV5-1; J: TRBJ2-1; D: NA; size: NA; CDR3: CASSLAGGGAEQFF; DNA: TGCGCCAGCAGCTTGGCCGGTGGGGGCGCTGAGCAGTTCTTC
V: TRBV4-1; J: TRBJ1-2; D: NA; size: NA; CDR3: CASSQVGSYGYTF; DNA: TGCGCCAGCAGCCAAGTCGGTAGCTATGGCTACACCTTC
V: TRBV4-3; J: TRBJ1-5; D: NA; size: NA; CDR3: CASSQDGGAWQPQHF; DNA: TGCGCCAGCAGCCAAGATGGGGGGGCTTGGCAGCCCCAGCATTTT
V: TRBV5-6; J: TRBJ2-1; D: NA; size: NA; CDR3: CASSFRDLPFGEQFF; DNA: TGTGCCAGCAGCTTCCGGGACTTGCCCTTTGGTGAGCAGTTCTTC
V: TRBV7-6; J: TRBJ2-3; D: TRBD1; size: few; CDR3: CASSKTGQGSTDTQYF; DNA: TGTGCCAGCAGTAAAACCGGACAGGGAAGCACAGATACGCAGTATTTT
V: TRBV5-4; J: TRBJ2-1; D: TRBD2; size: NA; CDR3: CASSLSGRFDEQFF; DNA: TGTGCCAGCAGCCTTAGCGGGAGGTTTGACGAGCAGTTCTTC
V: TRBV2; J: TRBJ1-2; D: NA; size: NA; CDR3: CASSAHPGPYGYTF; DNA: TGTGCCAGCAGCGCCCACCCGGGTCCCTATGGCTACACCTTC
V: TRBV5-1; J: TRBJ1-1; D: TRBD1; size: NA; CDR3: CASNLKTGAANTEAFF; DNA: TGCGCCAGCAACCTGAAAACAGGGGCAGCGAACACTGAAGCTTTCTTT
V: TRBV6-5; J: TRBJ1-4; D: NA; size: NA; CDR3: CASSYSWAGVREKLFF; DNA: TGTGCCAGCAGTTACTCGTGGGCAGGGGTTCGTGAAAAACTGTTTTTT
V: TRBV27; J: TRBJ1-3; D: NA; size: NA; CDR3: CASSLSGPANTIYF; DNA: TGTGCCAGCAGTTTATCCGGCCCAGCGAACACCATATATTTT
V: TRBV7-9; J: TRBJ2-3; D: TRBD1; size: few; CDR3: CASSLAAGLGTGAQDTQYF; DNA: TGTGCCAGCAGCTTAGCCGCAGGGTTAGGGACAGGGGCGCAAGATACGCAGTATTTT
V: TRBV30; J: TRBJ1-1; D: NA; size: NA; CDR3: CAWSAGAAFF; DNA: TGTGCCTGGAGTGCAGGGGCGGCTTTCTTT
V: TRBV30; J: TRBJ2-7; D: NA; size: NA; CDR3: CAWSDAGGYPYEQYF; DNA: TGTGCCTGGAGTGATGCGGGTGGGTACCCCTACGAGCAGTACTTC
V: TRBV14; J: TRBJ1-1; D: TRBD1; size: once; CDR3: CASSQLTGLNTEAFF; DNA: TGTGCCAGCAGCCAGCTGACAGGGTTGAACACTGAAGCTTTCTTT
V: TRBV7-8; J: TRBJ2-4; D: TRBD2; size: NA; CDR3: CASSDPTSGSGDIQYF; DNA: TGTGCCAGCAGCGACCCGACTAGCGGGAGTGGGGACATTCAGTACTTC
V: TRBV10-3; J: TRBJ2-1; D: TRBD2; size: NA; CDR3: CAISEASGSYNEQFF; DNA: TGTGCCATCAGTGAGGCTAGCGGGAGCTACAATGAGCAGTTCTTC
V: TRBV7-8; J: TRBJ2-7; D: TRBD1; size: NA; CDR3: CASSLGGQLEQYF; DNA: TGTGCCAGCAGCTTAGGGGGACAGCTCGAGCAGTACTTC
V: TRBV7-3; J: TRBJ2-4; D: TRBD2; size: once; CDR3: CASSRLGTSGGKAKNIQYF; DNA: TGTGCCAGCAGCCGGTTGGGGACTAGCGGGGGGAAGGCCAAAAACATTCAGTACTTC
V: TRBV7-2; J: TRBJ2-2; D: NA; size: NA; CDR3: CASSLPSRANTGELFF; DNA: TGTGCCAGCAGCTTACCGTCCCGGGCGAACACCGGGGAGCTGTTTTTT
V: TRBV4-3; J: TRBJ1-2; D: NA; size: once; CDR3: CASSQERWSGYTF; DNA: TGCGCCAGCAGCCAAGAAAGGTGGAGTGGCTACACCTTC
V: TRBV6-5; J: TRBJ1-5; D: TRBD1; size: NA; CDR3: CASSGQGSNQPQHF; DNA: TGTGCCAGCAGCGGACAGGGCAGCAATCAGCCCCAGCATTTT
V: TRBV7-9; J: TRBJ1-4; D: NA; size: NA; CDR3: CASSLGGQGREKLFF; DNA: TGTGCCAGCAGCTTAGGGGGACAAGGGCGTGAAAAACTGTTTTTT
V: TRBV5-1; J: TRBJ1-1; D: NA; size: NA; CDR3: CASSLARGFPEAFF; DNA: TGCGCCAGCAGCTTGGCCAGGGGTTTCCCTGAAGCTTTCTTT
V: TRBV27; J: TRBJ2-1; D: TRBD1; size: NA; CDR3: CASSPTDRGHEQFF; DNA: TGTGCCAGCAGCCCTACGGACAGGGGGCATGAGCAGTTCTTC
V: TRBV11-2; J: TRBJ1-1; D: NA; size: NA; CDR3: CASSLQRGAFF; DNA: TGTGCCAGCAGCCTACAGCGCGGGGCTTTCTTT
V: TRBV5-3; J: TRBJ2-7; D: NA; size: once; CDR3: CARSLLARFSYEQYF; DNA: TGTGCCAGAAGCTTGCTTGCGAGGTTCTCCTACGAGCAGTACTTC
V: TRBV19; J: TRBJ2-5; D: NA; size: NA; CDR3: CASSTLQGWRETQYF; DNA: TGTGCCAGTAGTACCCTACAGGGTTGGCGAGAGACCCAGTACTTC
V: TRBV4-2; J: TRBJ2-5; D: TRBD2; size: NA; CDR3: CASSQGSGASGQETQYF; DNA: TGTGCCAGCAGCCAAGGATCCGGGGCTAGCGGCCAAGAGACCCAGTACTTC
V: TRBV6-1; J: TRBJ2-1; D: TRBD1; size: NA; CDR3: CASRDTGVDYNEQFF; DNA: TGTGCCAGCAGGGACACAGGGGTGGACTACAATGAGCAGTTCTTC
V: TRBV4-2; J: TRBJ2-2; D: TRBD2; size: NA; CDR3: CASSQTSGSTGELFF; DNA: TGTGCCAGCAGCCAGACTAGCGGGAGCACCGGGGAGCTGTTTTTT
V: TRBV28; J: TRBJ1-2; D: TRBD1; size: NA; CDR3: CASRDRAETGGYGYTF; DNA: TGTGCCAGCAGGGACAGGGCGGAAACGGGGGGTTATGGCTACACCTTC
V: TRBV2; J: TRBJ2-7; D: TRBD1; size: few; CDR3: CASFDPGQGHHEQYF; DNA: TGTGCCAGCTTCGACCCAGGACAGGGGCACCACGAGCAGTACTTC
V: TRBV29-1; J: TRBJ1-2; D: NA; size: NA; CDR3: CSVESISRANYGYTF; DNA: TGCAGCGTTGAATCTATATCAAGAGCTAACTATGGCTACACCTTC
V: TRBV6-1; J: TRBJ2-7; D: NA; size: NA; CDR3: CASSDLSYEQYF; DNA: TGTGCCAGCAGTGACCTATCCTACGAGCAGTACTTC
V: TRBV9; J: TRBJ1-2; D: NA; size: few; CDR3: CASRTGVNGYTF; DNA: TGTGCCAGCCGGACGGGAGTAAATGGCTACACCTTC
V: TRBV4-3; J: TRBJ2-1; D: TRBD2; size: NA; CDR3: CASSQEGLAGYNEQFF; DNA: TGCGCCAGCAGCCAAGAGGGACTAGCGGGTTATAATGAGCAGTTCTTC
V: TRBV29-1; J: TRBJ1-1; D: TRBD1; size: NA; CDR3: CSARTGIVPEAFF; DNA: TGCAGCGCTCGGACAGGGATCGTACCCGAAGCTTTCTTT
V: TRBV11-2; J: TRBJ1-4; D: NA; size: NA; CDR3: CASSFWGVNEKLFF; DNA: TGTGCCAGCAGCTTTTGGGGGGTTAATGAAAAACTGTTTTTT
V: TRBV9; J: TRBJ2-7; D: TRBD2; size: NA; CDR3: CASSVMSGSLPGEQYF; DNA: TGTGCCAGCAGCGTAATGAGCGGGAGCCTCCCGGGCGAGCAGTACTTC
V: TRBV2; J: TRBJ1-2; D: NA; size: NA; CDR3: CAGRSGMLDYGYTF; DNA: TGTGCCGGAAGATCAGGGATGCTGGACTATGGCTACACCTTC